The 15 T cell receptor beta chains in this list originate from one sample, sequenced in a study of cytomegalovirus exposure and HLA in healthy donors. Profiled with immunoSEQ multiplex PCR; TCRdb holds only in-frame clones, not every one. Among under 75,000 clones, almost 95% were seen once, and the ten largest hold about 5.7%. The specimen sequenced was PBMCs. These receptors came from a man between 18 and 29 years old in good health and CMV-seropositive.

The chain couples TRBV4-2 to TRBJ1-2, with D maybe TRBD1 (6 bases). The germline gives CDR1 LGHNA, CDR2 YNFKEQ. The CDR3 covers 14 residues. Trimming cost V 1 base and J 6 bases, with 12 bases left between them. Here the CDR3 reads CASSQGQESNGYTF. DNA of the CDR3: TGTGCCAGCAGCCAAGGACAGGAAAGCAATGGCTACACCTTC.

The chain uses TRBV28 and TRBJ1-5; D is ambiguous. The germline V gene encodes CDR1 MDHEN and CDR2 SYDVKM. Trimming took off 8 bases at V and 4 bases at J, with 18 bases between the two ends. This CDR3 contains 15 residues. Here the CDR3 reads CASVRFGQTNQPQHF. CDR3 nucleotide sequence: TGTGCCAGCGTTAGGTTTGGGCAGACGAATCAGCCCCAGCATTTT.

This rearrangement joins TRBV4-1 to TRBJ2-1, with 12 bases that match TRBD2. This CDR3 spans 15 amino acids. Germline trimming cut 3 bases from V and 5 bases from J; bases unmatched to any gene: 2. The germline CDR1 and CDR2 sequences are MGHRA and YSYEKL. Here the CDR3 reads CASSHLAGGNNEQFF. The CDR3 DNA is TGCGCCAGCAGCCACCTAGCGGGAGGGAACAATGAGCAGTTCTTC.

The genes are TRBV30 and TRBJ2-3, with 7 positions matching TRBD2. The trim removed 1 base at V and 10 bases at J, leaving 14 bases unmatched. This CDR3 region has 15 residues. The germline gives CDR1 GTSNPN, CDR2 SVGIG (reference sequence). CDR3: CAWSGTGTGGYAQYF. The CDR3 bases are TGTGCCTGGAGTGGGACCGGGACGGGGGGATATGCGCAGTATTTT.

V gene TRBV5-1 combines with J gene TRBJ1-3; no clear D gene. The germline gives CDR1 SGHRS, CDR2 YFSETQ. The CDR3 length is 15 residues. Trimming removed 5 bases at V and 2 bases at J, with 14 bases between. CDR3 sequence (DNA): TGCGCCAGCAGAATGACGTTGGGCGCTGGAAACACCATATATTTT. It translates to CASRMTLGAGNTIYF.

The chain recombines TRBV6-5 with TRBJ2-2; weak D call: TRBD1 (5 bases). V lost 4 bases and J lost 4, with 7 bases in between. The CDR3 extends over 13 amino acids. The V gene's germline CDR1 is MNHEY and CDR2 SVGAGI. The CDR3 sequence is CASSWQGTGELFF. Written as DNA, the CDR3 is TGTGCCAGCAGTTGGCAGGGCACCGGGGAGCTGTTTTTT.

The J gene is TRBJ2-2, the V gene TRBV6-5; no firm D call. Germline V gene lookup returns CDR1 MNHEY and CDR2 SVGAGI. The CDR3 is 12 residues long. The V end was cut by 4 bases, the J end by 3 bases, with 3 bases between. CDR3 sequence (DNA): TGTGCCAGCAGTTCAGACACCGGGGAGCTGTTTTTT. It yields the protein CASSSDTGELFF.

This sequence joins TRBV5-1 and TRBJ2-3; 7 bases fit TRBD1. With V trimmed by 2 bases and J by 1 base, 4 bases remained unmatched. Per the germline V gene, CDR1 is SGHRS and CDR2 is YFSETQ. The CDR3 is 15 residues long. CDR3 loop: CASSLRDRGTDTQYF. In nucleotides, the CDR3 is TGCGCCAGCAGCTTAAGGGACAGAGGCACAGATACGCAGTATTTT. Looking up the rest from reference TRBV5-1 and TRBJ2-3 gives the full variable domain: KAGVTQTPRYLIKTRGQQVTLSCSPISGHRSVSWYQQTPGQGLQFLFEYFSETQRNKGNFPGRFSGRQFSNSRSEMNVSTLELGDSALYLCASSLRDRGTDTQYFGPGTRLTVL.

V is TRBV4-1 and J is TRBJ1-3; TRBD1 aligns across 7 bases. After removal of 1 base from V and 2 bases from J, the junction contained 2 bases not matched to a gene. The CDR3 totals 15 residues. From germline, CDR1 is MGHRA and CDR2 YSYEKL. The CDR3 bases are TGCGCCAGCAGCCAAGGAACAGGGGCTGGAAACACCATATATTTT. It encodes CASSQGTGAGNTIYF.

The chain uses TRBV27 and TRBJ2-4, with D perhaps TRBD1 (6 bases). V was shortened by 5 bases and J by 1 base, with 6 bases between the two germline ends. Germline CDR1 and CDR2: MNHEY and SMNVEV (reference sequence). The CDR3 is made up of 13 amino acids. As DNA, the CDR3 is TGTGCCAGCAGTGACAGGGCCAAAAACATTCAGTACTTC. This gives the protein CASSDRAKNIQYF.

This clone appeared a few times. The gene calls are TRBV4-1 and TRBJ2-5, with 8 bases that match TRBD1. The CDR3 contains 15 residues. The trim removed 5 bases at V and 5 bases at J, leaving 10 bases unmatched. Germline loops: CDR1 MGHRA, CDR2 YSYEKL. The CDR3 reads CASSTRQGRGETQYF. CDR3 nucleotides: TGCGCCAGCAGCACCCGACAGGGGCGAGGGGAGACCCAGTACTTC.

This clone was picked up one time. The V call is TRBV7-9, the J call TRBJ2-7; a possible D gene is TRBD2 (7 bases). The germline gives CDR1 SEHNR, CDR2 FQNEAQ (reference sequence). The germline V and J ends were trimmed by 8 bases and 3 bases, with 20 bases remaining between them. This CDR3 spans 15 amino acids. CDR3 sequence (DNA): TGTGCCAGCGGACAGTTCGTGGGAGGGGGCTACGAGCAGTACTTC. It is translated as CASGQFVGGGYEQYF.

As DNA, the CDR3 is TGCGCCAGCAGCTTGGAGAGTGAAAAACTGTTTTTT. This codes for CASSLESEKLFF. The V call is TRBV5-1, the J call TRBJ1-4; D uncertain. Per germline, CDR1 SGHRS and CDR2 YFSETQ. The V end was cut by 0 bases, the J end by 7 bases, with 4 bases between. The CDR3 has 12 residues. Filled out from reference TRBV5-1 and TRBJ1-4, the complete variable domain reads KAGVTQTPRYLIKTRGQQVTLSCSPISGHRSVSWYQQTPGQGLQFLFEYFSETQRNKGNFPGRFSGRQFSNSRSEMNVSTLELGDSALYLCASSLESEKLFFGSGTQLSVL.

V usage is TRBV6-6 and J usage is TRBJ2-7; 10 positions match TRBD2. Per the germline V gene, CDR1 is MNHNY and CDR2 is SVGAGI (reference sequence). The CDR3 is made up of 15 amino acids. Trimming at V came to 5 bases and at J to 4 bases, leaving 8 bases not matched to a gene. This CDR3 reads CASSRISGRSYEQYF. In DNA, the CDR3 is TGTGCCAGCAGTAGGATTAGCGGGAGGTCATACGAGCAGTACTTC.

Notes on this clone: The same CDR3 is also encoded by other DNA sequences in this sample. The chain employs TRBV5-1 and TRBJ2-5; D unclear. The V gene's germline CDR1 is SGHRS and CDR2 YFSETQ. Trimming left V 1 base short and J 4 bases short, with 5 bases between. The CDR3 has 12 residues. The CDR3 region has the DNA TGCGCCAGCAGCTTGACGGGAGAGACCCAGTACTTC. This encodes CASSLTGETQYF.